This passage covers 10 T cell receptor beta chains from one sample sequenced in a study of cytomegalovirus exposure and HLA in healthy donors listed by TCRdb under 2017. The method behind the library was the immunoSEQ multiplex PCR assay. Drawn from immuneACCESS, this table holds only the in-frame rearrangements with V and J called that TCRdb kept. Clones are partly lost; checked studies trace under half to an unresolved V gene and leave the rest unexplained. Here the sample has 150,000 to 200,000 clones; just under 90% occur a single time. The ten largest clonotypes hold around 3.8% of the sample. The sequenced sample consisted of PBMCs. These receptors originate from a man younger than 35 in good health and CMV-seropositive.

The V gene is TRBV7-2, the J gene TRBJ2-7; 8 nucleotides align to TRBD2. The ends lost 3 bases at V and 0 bases at J; junction bases unmatched: 4. Germline assignment: CDR1 SGHTA and CDR2 FQGNSA. The CDR3 sequence is 15 residues long. CDR3 DNA: TGTGCCAGCAGCTTCACTAGCGGTACCTCCTACGAGCAGTACTTC. Translating gives CASSFTSGTSYEQYF. Full variable domain (remainder filled in from reference TRBV7-2 and TRBJ2-7): GAGVSQSPSNKVTEKGKDVELRCDPISGHTALYWYRQSLGQGLEFLIYFQGNSAPDKSGLPSDRFSAERTGGSVSTLTIQRTQQEDSAVYLCASSFTSGTSYEQYFGPGTRLTVT.

V gene TRBV6-6 combines with J gene TRBJ2-2; D gene unclear. V lost 4 bases and J 1 base, leaving 4 bases between the germline ends. Germline V CDR1 and CDR2: MNHNY, SVGAGI (reference sequence). This CDR3 region has 13 residues. CDR3 sequence (DNA): TGTGCCAGCAGTTCTCTGAACACCGGGGAGCTGTTTTTT. It codes for CASSSLNTGELFF.

The V and J genes are TRBV5-6 and TRBJ1-5, with 9 positions matching TRBD1. In germline, CDR1 is SGHDT, CDR2 YYEEEE. V trimming: 4 bases; J trimming: 6 bases; junction bases outside the gene matches: 11. The CDR3 length is 16 residues. CDR3: CASSNAGTGIGQPQHF. The CDR3 DNA follows: TGTGCCAGCAGCAACGCGGGGACAGGGATAGGTCAGCCCCAGCATTTT.

The rearrangement joins TRBV9 to TRBJ1-3; possible D gene TRBD1, 5 bases. Germline V lookup: CDR1 SGDLS, CDR2 YYNGEE. This CDR3 is 14 amino acids long. Trimming cost V 6 bases and J 4 bases, with 14 bases left between them. The CDR3, as DNA: TGTGCCAGCAAACGGGGGGAGGAGGGAAACACCATATATTTT. The encoded protein is CASKRGEEGNTIYF. The full variable domain, in which reference TRBV9 and TRBJ1-3 provide the parts outside the CDR3, is DSGVTQTPKHLITATGQRVTLRCSPRSGDLSVYWYQQSLDQGLQFLIQYYNGEERAKGNILERFSAQQFPDLHSELNLSSLELGDSALYFCASKRGEEGNTIYFGEGSWLTVV.

V gene TRBV18 combines with J gene TRBJ2-7, with 7 bases that match TRBD1. The CDR3 contains 14 residues. J gave up 3 bases and V 6 bases, and 8 bases lay outside the gene matches. CDR1 KGHSH and CDR2 LQKENI come from the germline V gene. The CDR3, as DNA: TGTGCCAGCTCTTACGGACAGGCCTACTACGAGCAGTACTTC. It codes for CASSYGQAYYEQYF.

The rearrangement joins TRBV6-6 to TRBJ1-1; no firm D call. Germline V gene data show CDR1 as MNHNY and CDR2 as SVGAGI (reference sequence). The CDR3 length is 13 residues. V dropped 0 bases and J dropped 4 bases, with 6 bases sitting between them. CDR3 coding DNA: TGTGCCAGCAGTTACTCGGAGGGCACTGAAGCTTTCTTT. Protein sequence: CASSYSEGTEAFF.

The J gene is TRBJ2-5, the V gene TRBV11-2; no definite D call. Trimming took 1 base from V and 4 from J, leaving 7 bases between them. The V gene's germline CDR1 is SGHAT and CDR2 FQNNGV. This CDR3 has 13 amino acids. The CDR3 nucleotides read TGTGCCAGCAGCTTAGGTTCATTAGAGACCCAGTACTTC. Translation gives CASSLGSLETQYF.

This chain connects TRBV4-2 to TRBJ2-6; D remains ambiguous. Trimming removed 0 bases from V and 0 bases from J, with 9 bases in between. Germline CDR1 reads LGHNA; CDR2 reads YNFKEQ. This CDR3 has 17 residues. Here the CDR3 reads CASSQEGSSSGANVLTF. In DNA form, the CDR3 reads TGTGCCAGCAGCCAAGAGGGCAGCAGCTCTGGGGCCAACGTCCTGACTTTC.

The chain uses TRBV7-2 and TRBJ2-3, with D tentatively TRBD2 (5 bases). CDR3 size: 18 residues. V lost 4 bases, J lost 4 bases, and 24 bases lay in between. Looked up from germline, CDR1 is SGHTA and CDR2 is FQGNSA. In nucleotides, the CDR3 is TGTGCCAGCAGCTCCCATCCCTGGGGAGAACCTACGCCAGATACGCAGTATTTT. Amino acids: CASSSHPWGEPTPDTQYF.

The chain recombines TRBV5-6 with TRBJ2-7, with 9 bases lining up with TRBD1. V trimming: 3 bases; J trimming: 3 bases; junction bases outside the gene matches: 4. This CDR3 is built from 14 residues. Germline CDR1 SGHDT, CDR2 YYEEEE. The CDR3 sequence is CASSSGTGYYEQYF. The CDR3 nucleotides read TGTGCCAGCAGCTCTGGGACAGGGTACTACGAGCAGTACTTC.